The following is a T cell receptor (beta chain) sequence with its context. This entry comes from a study of glioma-infiltrating T cells after dendritic cell vaccination. Trimming removed 7 bases from V and 7 bases from J; junction bases left unmatched: 10. The germline V gene has CDR1 SNHLY and CDR2 FYNNEI. This CDR3 region has 13 residues. Fresh-frozen tumor tissue and more than two years of survival data were available for all. PBMC were collected before vaccination, two weeks after the third vaccination, and at progression. The assay was immunoSEQ multiplex PCR, and TCRdb's table has in-frame clones only and misses some. The sample consists of about 82,000 clones, around 90% of them appearing once.

This sequence originates from a human donor with glioblastoma. This rearrangement joins TRBV2 to TRBJ2-7, with 7 bases fitting TRBD2. Sequenced here: blood, sampled before dendritic cell vaccination. The CDR3 DNA reads as TGTGCCAGCACCAGGGAGGGGCGGGGAGAGCAGTACTTC. It is translated as CASTREGRGEQYF.